This TCR beta chain was found in a study of CD8 T cells in ankylosing spondylitis. TCRdb reprocessed the 5' RACE reads with MiXCR, giving one entry per CDR3 protein. This table holds 85,000 to 100,000 distinct CDR3 sequences, 8.8% found once. This clonotype has just a few counts. Per the germline V gene, CDR1 is LGHDT and CDR2 is YNNKEL (reference sequence). Trimming shortened V by 2 bases and J by 7 bases, and 0 bases separated the two germline ends. The CDR3 covers 11 residues. This clonotype was sampled from a male donor with ankylosing spondylitis or in good health (not recorded which). Source material: blood, either unsorted or a sorted T cell fraction (not recorded which). The chain uses TRBV3-1 and TRBJ1-6; D is unresolved. The CDR3 here is CASSQNSPLHF. Written as DNA, the CDR3 is TGTGCCAGCAGCCAAAATTCACCCCTCCACTTT.